The 15 T cell receptor beta chains reported below all come from one sample, sequenced in a study of T cell responses to AZD1222 COVID-19 vaccine (dated by TCRdb to 2020 to 2022). Explained via the paper, the time point label denotes: baseline before first vaccination. The sample's treatment or condition, from its label and the paper: meningococcal conjugate vaccine given as trial control. The library was produced with the immunoSEQ multiplex PCR assay. TCRdb obtained this table from immuneACCESS and retained in-frame rearrangements with V and J assigned. These tables miss some clones; where compared with another copy, unresolved V genes account for less than half of the shortfall, and the remainder is unexplained. The sample records about 120,000 clones, less than 95% of which are singletons. 4.4% of the sample comes from the top ten. Material: peripheral blood, obtained on day 0 of MenACWY control vaccination. These receptors were obtained from an adult in good health.

This chain joins TRBV6-5 and TRBJ2-1; 10 positions match TRBD2. The CDR3 contains 15 residues. Unmatched junction bases numbered 7, after V lost 7 bases and J lost 4 bases. Looked up from germline, CDR1 is MNHEY and CDR2 is SVGAGI. CDR3 bases: TGTGCCAGCACCAGGACTAGCGGTTTGTACAATGAGCAGTTCTTC. Translating it yields CASTRTSGLYNEQFF.

The V and J genes are TRBV5-1 and TRBJ2-3; D uncertain. This CDR3 is built from 15 residues. Trimming removed 0 bases at V and 0 bases at J, with 8 bases between. Per germline, CDR1 SGHRS and CDR2 YFSETQ. The CDR3 bases are TGCGCCAGCAGCTTGGGGGCCAGTAGCACAGATACGCAGTATTTT. Protein product: CASSLGASSTDTQYF.

J is TRBJ2-1 and V is TRBV19, with 9 bases aligning to TRBD2. The CDR3 extends over 15 amino acids. With V trimmed by 4 bases and J by 5 bases, 6 bases remained unmatched. Germline V lookup: CDR1 LNHDA, CDR2 SQIVND (reference sequence). DNA for the CDR3: TGTGCCAGTAGTACTCTAGCGGGATCCGACAATGAGCAGTTCTTC. This codes for CASSTLAGSDNEQFF.

This rearrangement joins TRBV5-1 to TRBJ1-2, with 8 bases fitting TRBD1. Unmatched junction bases numbered 9, after V lost 6 bases and J lost 5 bases. The CDR3 covers 14 residues. From germline, CDR1 is SGHRS and CDR2 YFSETQ. CDR3 sequence reads: CASNVGQGSYGYTF. DNA for the CDR3: TGCGCCAGCAACGTTGGACAGGGTAGTTATGGCTACACCTTC.

V is TRBV9 and J is TRBJ1-2; the D is unclear. Germline V gene lookup returns CDR1 SGDLS and CDR2 YYNGEE. This CDR3 region has 13 residues. The germline V and J ends were trimmed by 0 bases and 5 bases, with 8 bases remaining between them. CDR3 amino acids: CASSVEPSYGYTF. The DNA for the CDR3 is TGTGCCAGCAGCGTAGAACCCTCGTATGGCTACACCTTC.

The table lists this clone with a few counts. This chain connects TRBV19 to TRBJ2-3; D remains ambiguous. The germline V gene encodes CDR1 LNHDA and CDR2 SQIVND (reference sequence). With 5 bases removed from V and 12 bases from J, the gap between germline ends came to 12 bases. The CDR3 covers 11 residues. The CDR3 loop is CASSPGSVQYF. The CDR3 DNA sequence: TGTGCCAGTAGTCCTGGCTCGGTACAGTATTTT.

Only a few counts were recorded for this clone. The CDR3 region is CASSPRLAGGTGELFF. CDR3 coding DNA: TGTGCCAGCAGCCCCCGACTAGCGGGGGGGACCGGGGAGCTGTTTTTT. The chain employs TRBV3-1 (or the pseudogene TRBV3-2) and TRBJ2-2, with 14 positions matching TRBD2. V lost 4 bases and J lost 5; bases outside the gene matches: 3. The CDR3 extends over 16 amino acids. The germline V gene has CDR1 LGHDT and CDR2 YNNKEL (reference sequence).

The V gene is TRBV28, the J gene TRBJ2-7, with TRBD1 identical over 9 bases. Germline trimming cut 4 bases from V and 5 bases from J; bases unmatched to any gene: 12. The CDR3 totals 16 residues. Germline assignment: CDR1 MDHEN and CDR2 SYDVKM. In DNA, the CDR3 is TGTGCCAGCAGTTCACCCGGGACAGGGCGCGAGAACGAGCAGTACTTC. It encodes CASSSPGTGRENEQYF.

A few counts support this clone. V is TRBV28 and J is TRBJ1-5; D ambiguous. V lost 2 bases and J 9 bases, leaving 20 bases between the germline ends. The length of the CDR3 is 16 residues. CDR1 and CDR2 from the germline V gene are MDHEN and SYDVKM. The CDR3 spells CASSLNSKISGGPQHF. In DNA, the CDR3 is TGTGCCAGCAGTTTAAACAGTAAGATCAGTGGAGGGCCCCAGCATTTT.

The chain joins TRBV6-2 or TRBV6-3 to TRBJ2-4, with D possibly TRBD1 on 6 matching bases. This CDR3 has 17 amino acids. The V and J ends lost 2 bases and 2 bases respectively, with 16 bases between them. Germline CDR1 reads MNHEY; CDR2 reads SVGEGT. Written as DNA, the CDR3 is TGTGCCAGCAGTTACACTTACAGGGACCTGCCCAAAAACATTCAGTACTTC. This encodes CASSYTYRDLPKNIQYF.

The chain uses TRBV4-1 and TRBJ2-6, with D hard to call. Germline CDR1 is MGHRA and CDR2 is YSYEKL. The CDR3 runs to 17 residues. V dropped 0 bases and J dropped 1 base, with 10 bases sitting between them. In nucleotides, the CDR3 is TGCGCCAGCAGCCAAGACCTCGGAGTATCTGGGGCCAACGTCCTGACTTTC. Translating gives CASSQDLGVSGANVLTF.

This chain joins TRBV7-2 and TRBJ2-3; TRBD2 agrees at 10 bases. CDR1 SGHTA and CDR2 FQGNSA come from the germline V gene. Losses at the gene ends were 3 bases for V and 5 bases for J; bases not matched to a gene: 5. This CDR3 is 15 amino acids long. CDR3 sequence: CASSFRTSGRDTQYF. The CDR3 region has the DNA TGTGCCAGCAGCTTTAGGACTAGCGGCCGAGATACGCAGTATTTT.

The chain carries TRBV7-9 and TRBJ2-7; no reliable D call. This CDR3 has 12 residues. V was trimmed by 5 bases and J by 4 bases, leaving 9 bases between them. Germline loops: CDR1 SEHNR, CDR2 FQNEAQ (reference sequence). CDR3 region: CASSVVGYEQYV. As DNA, the CDR3 is TGTGCCAGCAGCGTAGTGGGGTACGAGCAGTACGTC.

The chain combines TRBV11-2 with TRBJ2-7; D is uncertain. V was trimmed by 1 base and J by 2 bases, leaving 12 bases between them. There are 15 residues in the CDR3. The germline gives CDR1 SGHAT, CDR2 FQNNGV. Here the CDR3 reads CASSLVGRVTYEQYF. The CDR3 region has the DNA TGTGCCAGCAGCTTAGTTGGTCGGGTAACCTACGAGCAGTACTTC.

The V gene is TRBV7-2, the J gene TRBJ1-4; a possible D gene is TRBD1 (5 bases). V was pared by 5 bases and J by 11 bases, with 12 bases between. This CDR3 has 12 amino acids. Germline assignment: CDR1 SGHTA and CDR2 FQGNSA. The CDR3 DNA follows: TGTGCCAGCAGCCGTGACGAGGGGAAACTGTTTTTT. It is translated as CASSRDEGKLFF. Together with reference TRBV7-2 and TRBJ1-4, the CDR3 gives the full variable domain: GAGVSQSPSNKVTEKGKDVELRCDPISGHTALYWYRQSLGQGLEFLIYFQGNSAPDKSGLPSDRFSAERTGGSVSTLTIQRTQQEDSAVYLCASSRDEGKLFFGSGTQLSVL.